These 7 T cell receptor beta chains were sequenced from one sample in a study of blood T cell repertoires in COVID-19. Some clones are missing from TCRdb's copy, which holds only in-frame ones; the method was immunoSEQ multiplex PCR. This sample carries 250,000 or so clones, about 89% of them seen once, and the ten largest clones take approximately 2.6%. The sequencing input was PBMCs or T cells enriched from blood (not recorded which). These receptor sequences come from a woman between 18 and 29 years old who had recovered from COVID-19.

The rearrangement joins TRBV24-1 to TRBJ2-6, with a tentative D call TRBD2 (5 bases). The CDR3 extends over 15 amino acids. Looked up from germline, CDR1 is KGHDR and CDR2 is SFDVKD. V was clipped by 8 bases and J by 4 bases, with 14 bases between them. CDR3 sequence reads: CATTADSGGANVLTF. CDR3 bases: TGTGCCACCACGGCGGACTCTGGGGGGGCCAACGTCCTGACTTTC.

This chain uses TRBV19 with TRBJ2-3; the match to TRBD1 covers 9 bases. The CDR3 runs 13 residues. V trimming: 7 bases; J trimming: 4 bases; junction bases outside the gene matches: 3. Germline values: CDR1 LNHDA, CDR2 SQIVND (reference sequence). CDR3 nucleotide sequence: TGTGCCAGTACGACAGGGGGTTCAGATACGCAGTATTTT. It encodes CASTTGGSDTQYF.

This rearrangement joins TRBV11-3 to TRBJ2-3; no definite D call. The length of the CDR3 is 16 residues. Trimming cost V 3 bases and J 0 bases, with 13 bases left between them. Germline V gene sequence: CDR1 SGHNT, CDR2 YENEEA. The CDR3 here is CASSFSASSSTDTQYF. In DNA, the CDR3 is TGTGCCAGCAGCTTTTCAGCGTCCTCTAGCACAGATACGCAGTATTTT.

CDR3 loop: CASSEARTSGTDTQYF. The CDR3, as DNA: TGCGCCAGCAGTGAGGCCCGGACTAGCGGGACAGATACGCAGTATTTT. This chain links TRBV10-2 with TRBJ2-3; 11 bases match TRBD2. The length of the CDR3 is 16 residues. V shed 2 bases, J shed 3 bases, and the junction held 4 bases outside the gene matches. Germline V CDR1 and CDR2: WSHSY, SAAADI.

This rearrangement joins TRBV27 to TRBJ2-7; 10 bases are a match to TRBD2. The J segment lost 3 bases and the V segment lost 6 bases, leaving 2 bases of the junction unmatched. Germline CDR1 MNHEY, CDR2 SMNVEV (reference sequence). This CDR3 comprises 13 residues. DNA of the CDR3: TGTGCCAGCAGGGGACTAGCGAGCTACGAGCAGTACTTC. It codes for CASRGLASYEQYF.

The V call is TRBV18, the J call TRBJ2-1; 11 bases match TRBD2. The CDR3 is 17 amino acids. J was trimmed by 2 bases and V by 3 bases; bases with no gene match: 6. CDR1 KGHSH and CDR2 LQKENI come from the germline V gene. DNA for the CDR3: TGTGCCAGCTCACCGGATAGCGGGAGGGTTGCCTACAATGAGCAGTTCTTC. Its protein product is CASSPDSGRVAYNEQFF.

This clone was found once. The CDR3 loop reads CAWKSRVPNTEAFF. The CDR3 region has the DNA TGTGCCTGGAAGTCCCGGGTACCGAACACTGAAGCTTTCTTT. The chain has TRBV30 and TRBJ1-1; D is undetermined. Germline V gene lookup returns CDR1 GTSNPN and CDR2 SVGIG (reference sequence). The CDR3 covers 14 residues. The germline V and J ends were trimmed by 4 bases and 1 base, with 13 bases remaining between them.